This is a list of T cell receptor beta chains from one sample in a study of T cells in Graves' hyperthyroidism and ophthalmopathy. TCRdb re-analysed the multiplex PCR reads in MiXCR, keeping a single row per CDR3 protein. The repertoire includes about 590,000 distinct CDR3 sequences, more than 15% of them detected once, and around 6.6% sits in the top ten. Sequencing used blood. These receptors were taken from a woman aged 25-40 years with Graves' hyperthyroidism. CDR3s include the opening cysteine and the closing phenylalanine or tryptophan.

CDR3 protein,V gene,J gene,CDR3 length
CSVGQGEAYEQYF,TRBV29-1,TRBJ2-7,13
CASSERWGTSGRIPGANVLTF,TRBV6-1,TRBJ2-6,21
CSVVGRDEKLFF,TRBV20-1,TRBJ1-4,12
CASSLTRLVADTQYF,TRBV27,TRBJ2-3,15
CASAGGPFYEQYF,TRBV19,TRBJ2-7,13
CATSDPGTGVRGYTF,TRBV24-1,TRBJ1-2,15
CASSLATGALGTEAFF,TRBV7-9,TRBJ1-1,16
CASLGGGLAVGGTDTQYF,TRBV28,TRBJ2-3,18
CASSPWDTGELFF,TRBV18,TRBJ2-2,13
CSASTLPQTGAETQYF,TRBV20-1,TRBJ2-5,16
CASSLTVGTEPSSQETQYF,TRBV7-9,TRBJ2-5,19
CASQRDTEAFF,TRBV6-2/TRBV6-3,TRBJ1-1,11
CASSSEKPYGYTF,TRBV2,TRBJ1-2,13
CASSLKLVHEQFF,TRBV14,TRBJ2-1,13
CASSLWGPSSYEQYF,TRBV27,TRBJ2-7,15
CASSQRTGGDTEAFF,TRBV7-9,TRBJ1-1,15
CASRRGGSGNNEQFF,TRBV6-1,TRBJ2-1,15
CSVSRNTEAFF,TRBV29-1,TRBJ1-1,11
CASSEWTSGSSYEQYF,TRBV2,TRBJ2-7,16
CASSSGASGTDTQYF,TRBV27,TRBJ2-3,15
CASSQRGWNTEAFF,TRBV3-1,TRBJ1-1,14
CASSVAGYNEQFF,TRBV9,TRBJ2-1,13
CATSDWREYNEQFF,TRBV24-1,TRBJ2-1,14
CASSLVSRDYEQYF,TRBV7-2,TRBJ2-7,14
CASSLIPGQISYEQYF,TRBV12-3/TRBV12-4,TRBJ2-7,16
CASSTQGAQETQYF,TRBV3-1,TRBJ2-5,14
CAGGTLSNQPQHF,TRBV30,TRBJ1-5,13
CSVEDSLIAGLVNEQFF,TRBV29-1,TRBJ2-1,17
CASSLSQGGYEQYF,TRBV12-3/TRBV12-4,TRBJ2-7,14
CAISESAWGQLANSPLHF,TRBV10-3,TRBJ1-6,18
CASSLDSPPYNSPLHF,TRBV11-2,TRBJ1-6,16
CASSQDGAGSADTQYF,TRBV4-2,TRBJ2-3,16
CSALAGGTTGELFF,TRBV20-1,TRBJ2-2,14
CASSPPGQGIGNEQFF,TRBV5-1,TRBJ2-1,16
CSVEDRASGSLETQYF,TRBV29-1,TRBJ2-5,16
CASSLGQRADTQYF,TRBV5-1,TRBJ2-3,14
CASSGGTVNEKLFF,TRBV5-1,TRBJ1-4,14
CAWSVPGPNTGELFF,TRBV30,TRBJ2-2,15
CASSLGEDLSFSGNTIYF,TRBV5-5,TRBJ1-3,18
CASMTVAITEAFF,TRBV19,TRBJ1-1,13
CASSQTGDTDTQYF,TRBV18,TRBJ2-3,14
CASSINRDNEQFF,TRBV27,TRBJ2-1,13
CASSLFGEGGSYEQYF,TRBV27,TRBJ2-7,16
CASSSPGQGANVLTF,TRBV11-1,TRBJ2-6,15
CASSLGWYEQYF,TRBV11-2,TRBJ2-7,12
CASSGPSGDEQFF,TRBV5-1,TRBJ2-1,13
CASSQDEDYGYTF,TRBV4-3,TRBJ1-2,13
CASSLARGLAGGSTGELFF,TRBV7-8,TRBJ2-2,19
CASSLTESSYEQYF,TRBV5-1,TRBJ2-7,14
CSAILPGANVLTF,TRBV20-1,TRBJ2-6,13
CASSPPRGMNTEAFF,TRBV3-1,TRBJ1-1,15
CASSEVAGAITGELFF,TRBV6-1,TRBJ2-2,16